Shown below are 8 T cell receptor beta chains from a single sample sequenced in a study of PD-L1 blockade in urothelial cancer. TCRdb's table, derived via immunoSEQ multiplex PCR, lists solely in-frame clones and lacks some. The sample includes 35,000 to 50,000 clones, 83% of them seen just once. Time point defined: peripheral blood 6 weeks after treatment start. The source was PBMCs, collected around atezolizumab (anti-PD-L1) treatment. These receptors were taken from a man between 60 and 70 years old with urothelial cancer.

V usage is TRBV6-6 and J usage is TRBJ1-1; 10 nucleotides agree with TRBD1. The CDR3 totals 14 residues. Trimming cost V 5 bases and J 4 bases; bases outside gene matches: 4. Germline V gene data show CDR1 as MNHNY and CDR2 as SVGAGI (reference sequence). The CDR3 sequence: CASSRGQGTTEAFF. The CDR3 DNA follows: TGTGCCAGCAGTCGGGGACAGGGGACCACTGAAGCTTTCTTT.

The chain carries TRBV6-1 and TRBJ2-1; TRBD1 is a possible D gene (5 bases). Germline values: CDR1 MNHNS, CDR2 SASEGT. The CDR3 extends over 14 amino acids. Trimming stripped 8 bases from V and 7 bases from J, with 18 bases between. CDR3 residues: CASASAGPWNEQFF. Written as DNA, the CDR3 is TGTGCCAGCGCGTCGGCAGGGCCGTGGAATGAGCAGTTCTTC.

The chain recombines TRBV7-2 with TRBJ2-7; TRBD1 is a possible D gene (5 bases). Per germline, CDR1 SGHTA and CDR2 FQGNSA. CDR3 size: 14 residues. V lost 0 bases, J lost 2 bases, and 8 bases lay in between. The CDR3 region has the DNA TGTGCCAGCAGCTTAGCCAGGGCTGCCTACGAGCAGTACTTC. Translation gives CASSLARAAYEQYF.

This CDR3 reads CASSKGARTGDNQPQHF. CDR3 DNA sequence: TGTGCCAGCAGCAAAGGTGCAAGGACAGGCGACAATCAGCCCCAGCATTTT. The chain recombines TRBV21-1 with TRBJ1-5; the DNA was not compared with TRBD1, the D call given in the table. TRBV21-1 is assigned pseudogene status. CDR3 size: 17 residues.

This clone was seen only once. The rearrangement links TRBV4-1 to TRBJ1-4; tentative D call: TRBD1 (6 bases). With 5 bases removed from V and 6 bases from J, the gap between germline ends came to 19 bases. From germline, CDR1 is MGHRA and CDR2 YSYEKL. CDR3 size: 16 residues. CDR3 amino acids: CASSTRRDKGHEKLFF. The CDR3 nucleotides are TGCGCCAGCAGCACTCGCCGGGACAAAGGTCATGAAAAACTGTTTTTT.

This rearrangement joins TRBV5-6 to TRBJ2-7, with TRBD1 matching 8 bases. This CDR3 is 14 amino acids long. The V gene end was trimmed by 6 bases and the J gene end by 6 bases; junction bases not matched to a gene: 11. Germline V lookup: CDR1 SGHDT, CDR2 YYEEEE. CDR3 nucleotide sequence: TGTGCCAGCACCCCTCTTCAGGGGGCGGGCGAGCAGTACTTC. Translating it yields CASTPLQGAGEQYF.

The chain recombines TRBV5-4 with TRBJ2-3; 11 bases are shared with TRBD2. Germline CDR1 is SGHNT and CDR2 is YYREEE (reference sequence). Trimming at V came to 4 bases and at J to 1 base, leaving 5 bases not matched to a gene. The CDR3 covers 16 residues. CDR3 in amino acids: CASSPKLAGGTDTQYF. CDR3 in DNA: TGTGCCAGCAGCCCCAAACTAGCGGGGGGCACAGATACGCAGTATTTT.

This clone was seen once. The V and J genes are TRBV27 and TRBJ2-1, with D maybe TRBD2 (6 bases). The CDR3 is 14 amino acids. Trimming cost V 3 bases and J 0 bases, with 6 bases left between them. The germline gives CDR1 MNHEY, CDR2 SMNVEV (reference sequence). The CDR3 DNA follows: TGTGCCAGCAGTTTGCGGGGCTCCTACAATGAGCAGTTCTTC. It specifies CASSLRGSYNEQFF.